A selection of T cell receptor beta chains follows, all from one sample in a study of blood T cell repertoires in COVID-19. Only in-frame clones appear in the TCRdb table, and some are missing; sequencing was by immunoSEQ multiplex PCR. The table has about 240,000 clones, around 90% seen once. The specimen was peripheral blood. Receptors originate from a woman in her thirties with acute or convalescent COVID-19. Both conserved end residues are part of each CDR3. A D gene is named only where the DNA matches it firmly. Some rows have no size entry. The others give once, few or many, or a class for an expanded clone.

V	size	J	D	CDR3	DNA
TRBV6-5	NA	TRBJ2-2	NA	CASSFTGGELFF	TGTGCCAGCAGTTTTACAGGCGGGGAGCTGTTTTTT
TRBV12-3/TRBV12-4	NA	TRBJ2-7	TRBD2	CASSKLAQGEQYF	TGTGCCAGCAGTAAACTAGCGCAAGGCGAGCAGTACTTC
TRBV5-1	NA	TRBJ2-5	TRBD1	CASSWGTGQETQYF	TGCGCCAGCAGCTGGGGGACAGGGCAAGAGACCCAGTACTTC
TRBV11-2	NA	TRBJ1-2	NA	CASSLGRRTRPSGGYTF	TGTGCCAGCAGCTTGGGGAGGAGGACACGACCTTCGGGCGGCTACACCTTC
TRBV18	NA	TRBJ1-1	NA	CASSPYTEWNTEAFF	TGTGCCAGCTCACCATATACAGAGTGGAACACTGAAGCTTTCTTT
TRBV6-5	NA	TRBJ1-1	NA	CASRTGMNTEAFF	TGTGCCAGCAGAACAGGTATGAACACTGAAGCTTTCTTT
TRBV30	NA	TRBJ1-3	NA	CAWSPSFGNTIYF	TGTGCCTGGAGTCCCAGTTTTGGAAACACCATATATTTT
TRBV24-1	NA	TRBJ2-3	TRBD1	CATSGAGRDRGTDTQYF	TGTGCCACCAGTGGGGCCGGGAGAGACAGGGGTACAGATACGCAGTATTTT
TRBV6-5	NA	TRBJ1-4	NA	CASSYSGPSTNEKLFF	TGTGCCAGCAGTTACTCGGGCCCCTCAACTAATGAAAAACTGTTTTTT
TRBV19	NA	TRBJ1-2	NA	CASSNWDISNYGYTF	TGTGCCAGTAGTAATTGGGACATATCTAACTATGGCTACACCTTC
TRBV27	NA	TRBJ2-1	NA	CASSPITGLRRNEQFF	TGTGCCAGCAGTCCCATAACAGGGTTGAGGCGCAATGAGCAGTTCTTC
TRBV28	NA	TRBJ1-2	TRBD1	CASSPGQGAILPLLWLGTF	TGTGCCAGCAGTCCCGGGCAGGGGGCCATCCTTCCACTTTTATGGCTAGGCACCTTC
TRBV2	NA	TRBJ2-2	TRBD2	CASRGLVITGELFF	TGTGCCAGCCGGGGACTAGTAATCACCGGGGAGCTGTTTTTT
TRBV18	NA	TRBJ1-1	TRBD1	CASSKDREAEAFF	TGTGCCAGCTCAAAGGACAGGGAGGCTGAAGCTTTCTTT
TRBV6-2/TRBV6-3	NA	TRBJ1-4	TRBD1	CASSYPRDRDEKLFF	TGTGCCAGCAGTTACCCCCGGGACAGGGATGAAAAACTGTTTTTT
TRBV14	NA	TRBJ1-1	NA	CASSQDRVLEAFF	TGTGCCAGCAGCCAAGACAGGGTTCTTGAAGCTTTCTTT
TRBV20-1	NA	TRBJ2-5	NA	CSGDWQETQYF	TGCAGCGGGGACTGGCAAGAGACCCAGTACTTC
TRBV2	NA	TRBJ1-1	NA	CASSVDNTEAFF	TGTGCCAGCAGTGTAGATAACACTGAAGCTTTCTTT
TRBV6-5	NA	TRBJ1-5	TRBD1	CASRGTGGNQPQHF	TGTGCCAGCCGCGGGACAGGGGGCAATCAGCCCCAGCATTTT
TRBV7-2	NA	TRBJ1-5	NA	CASSSGGARGDNQPQHF	TGTGCCAGCAGCTCCGGGGGGGCGAGAGGGGACAATCAGCCCCAGCATTTT
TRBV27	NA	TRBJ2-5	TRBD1	CASRRTFGDRGRETQYF	TGTGCCAGCAGACGTACTTTTGGGGACAGGGGGCGAGAGACCCAGTACTTC
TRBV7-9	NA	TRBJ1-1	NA	CASSLPMKYSTEAFF	TGTGCCAGCAGCTTACCGATGAAGTATAGCACTGAAGCTTTCTTT
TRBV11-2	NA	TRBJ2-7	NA	CASSSPTIGWYEQYF	TGTGCCAGCAGCTCTCCGACTATAGGTTGGTACGAGCAGTACTTC
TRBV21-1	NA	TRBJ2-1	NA	CASSLQFLAGGYNEQFF	TGTGCCAGCAGCCTTCAGTTCCTAGCGGGAGGGTACAATGAGCAGTTCTTC
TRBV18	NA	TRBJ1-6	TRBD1	CASSPLFQATGGNSPLHF	TGTGCCAGCTCACCACTATTTCAGGCGACAGGGGGTAATTCACCCCTCCACTTT
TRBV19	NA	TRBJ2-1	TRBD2	CASSLGGRSYNEQFF	TGTGCCAGTAGCCTGGGCGGGAGGTCCTACAATGAGCAGTTCTTC
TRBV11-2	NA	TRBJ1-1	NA	CASSLVLQNTEAFF	TGTGCCAGCAGCTTAGTCTTACAGAACACTGAAGCTTTCTTT
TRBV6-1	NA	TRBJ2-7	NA	CASSEARPYEQYF	TGTGCCAGCAGTGAGGCCAGGCCATACGAGCAGTACTTC
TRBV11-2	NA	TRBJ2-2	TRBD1	CASSRDRAELFF	TGTGCCAGCAGCCGCGACAGGGCTGAGCTGTTTTTT
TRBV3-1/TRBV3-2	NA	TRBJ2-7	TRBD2	CASSQVDLAGVEQYF	TGTGCCAGCAGCCAAGTCGATCTAGCGGGAGTCGAGCAGTACTTC
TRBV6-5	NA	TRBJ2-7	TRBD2	CASRVVAGGYEQYF	TGTGCCAGCAGGGTGGTAGCGGGAGGGTACGAGCAGTACTTC
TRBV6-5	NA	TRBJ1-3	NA	CASITWGPGNTIYF	TGTGCCAGCATTACTTGGGGGCCTGGAAACACCATATATTTT
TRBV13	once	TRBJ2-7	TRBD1	CASSLAGQGAREQYF	TGTGCCAGCAGCTTAGCGGGACAGGGGGCTCGGGAGCAGTACTTC
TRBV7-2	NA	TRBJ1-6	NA	CASSRIGPGFNSPLHF	TGTGCCAGCAGCCGCATCGGTCCAGGGTTTAATTCACCCCTCCACTTT
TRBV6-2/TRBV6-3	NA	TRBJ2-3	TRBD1	CASSRTGTGSTDTQYF	TGTGCCAGCAGCCGGACAGGGACGGGTAGCACAGATACGCAGTATTTT
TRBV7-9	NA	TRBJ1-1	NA	CASRYPLQGNAEAFF	TGTGCCAGCAGATATCCTTTACAGGGAAATGCTGAAGCTTTCTTT
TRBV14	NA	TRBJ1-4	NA	CASSQAGGEKLFF	TGTGCCAGCAGCCAAGCGGGGGGCGAAAAACTGTTTTTT
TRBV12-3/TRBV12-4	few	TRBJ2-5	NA	CASSPLGRTQYF	TGTGCCAGCAGTCCTTTGGGGCGGACCCAGTACTTC
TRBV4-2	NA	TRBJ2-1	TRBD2	CASSRGLAGLSSYNEQFF	TGTGCCAGCAGCCGGGGCCTAGCGGGGCTCAGCTCCTACAATGAGCAGTTCTTC